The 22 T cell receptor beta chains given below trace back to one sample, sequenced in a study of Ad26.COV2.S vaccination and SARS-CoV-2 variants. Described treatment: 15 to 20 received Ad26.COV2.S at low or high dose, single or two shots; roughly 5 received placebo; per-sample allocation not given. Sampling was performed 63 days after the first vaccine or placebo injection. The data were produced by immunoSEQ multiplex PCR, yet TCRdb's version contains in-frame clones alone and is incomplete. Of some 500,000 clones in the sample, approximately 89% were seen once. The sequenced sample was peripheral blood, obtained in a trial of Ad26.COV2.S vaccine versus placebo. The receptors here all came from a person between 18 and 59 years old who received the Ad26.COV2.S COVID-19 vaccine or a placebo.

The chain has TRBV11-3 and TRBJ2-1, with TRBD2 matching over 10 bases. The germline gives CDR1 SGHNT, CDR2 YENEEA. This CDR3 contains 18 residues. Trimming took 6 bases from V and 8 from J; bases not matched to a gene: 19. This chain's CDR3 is CASRISVAGASGSYEQFF. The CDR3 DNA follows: TGTGCCAGCAGGATCTCGGTCGCTGGGGCTAGCGGGAGCTATGAGCAGTTCTTC.

Here the CDR3 DNA reads TGTGCCAGCAGTGAAATCTTGCACCGGGACAGGGGTGAAGCTTTCTTT. Protein sequence: CASSEILHRDRGEAFF. This chain joins TRBV2 and TRBJ1-1; 10 bases are a match to TRBD1. V lost 2 bases to trimming and J lost 7 bases; unmatched junction nucleotides: 10. The CDR3 is made up of 16 amino acids. The germline V gene has CDR1 SNHLY and CDR2 FYNNEI.

CDR3 region: CASSPTVGTARSGNTIYF. CDR3 DNA sequence: TGTGCCAGCTCACCGACTGTCGGGACTGCCCGCTCTGGAAACACCATATATTTT. The V call is TRBV18, the J call TRBJ1-3; D is possibly TRBD1 (5 bases). From germline, CDR1 is KGHSH and CDR2 LQKENI. The CDR3 consists of 18 residues. V lost 3 bases to trimming and J lost 0 bases, with 18 bases between them.

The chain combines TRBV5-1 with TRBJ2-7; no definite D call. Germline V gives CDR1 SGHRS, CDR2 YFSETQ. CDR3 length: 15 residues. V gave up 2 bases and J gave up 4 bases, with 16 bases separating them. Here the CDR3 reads CASSLEGLSSYEQYF. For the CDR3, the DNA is TGCGCCAGCAGCTTAGAAGGGCTGAGTTCATACGAGCAGTACTTC.

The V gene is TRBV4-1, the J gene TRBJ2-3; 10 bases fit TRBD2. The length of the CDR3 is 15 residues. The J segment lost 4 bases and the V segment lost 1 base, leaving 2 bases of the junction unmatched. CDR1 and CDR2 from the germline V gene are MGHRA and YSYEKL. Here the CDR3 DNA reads TGCGCCAGCAGCCAAGCGCTAGCGGGGGCAGATACGCAGTATTTT. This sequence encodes CASSQALAGADTQYF.

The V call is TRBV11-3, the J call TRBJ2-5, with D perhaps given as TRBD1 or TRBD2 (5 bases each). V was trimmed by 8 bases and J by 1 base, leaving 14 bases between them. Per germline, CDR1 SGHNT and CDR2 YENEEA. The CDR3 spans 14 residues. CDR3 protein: CASAPGGTQETQYF. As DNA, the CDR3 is TGTGCCAGCGCCCCCGGTGGGACCCAAGAGACCCAGTACTTC.

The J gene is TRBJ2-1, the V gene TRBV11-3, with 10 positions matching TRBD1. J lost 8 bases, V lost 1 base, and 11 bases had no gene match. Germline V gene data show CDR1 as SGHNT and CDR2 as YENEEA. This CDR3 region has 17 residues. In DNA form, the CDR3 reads TGTGCCAGCAGCTTAGCAGCCCCGGGACAGGGGCCGTATGAGCAGTTCTTC. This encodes CASSLAAPGQGPYEQFF.

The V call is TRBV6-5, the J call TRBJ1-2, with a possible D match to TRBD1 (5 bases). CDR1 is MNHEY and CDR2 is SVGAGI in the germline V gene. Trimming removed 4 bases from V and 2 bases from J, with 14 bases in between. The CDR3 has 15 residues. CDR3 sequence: CASSSPSGANYGYTF. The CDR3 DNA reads TGTGCCAGCAGTTCCCCTTCCGGGGCGAACTATGGCTACACCTTC.

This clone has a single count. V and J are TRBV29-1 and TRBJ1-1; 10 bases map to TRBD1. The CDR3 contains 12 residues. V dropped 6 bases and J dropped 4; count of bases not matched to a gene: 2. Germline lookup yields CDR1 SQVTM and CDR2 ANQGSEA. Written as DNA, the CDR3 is TGCAGCGTACGGACAGGGGGCACTGAAGCTTTCTTT. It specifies CSVRTGGTEAFF.

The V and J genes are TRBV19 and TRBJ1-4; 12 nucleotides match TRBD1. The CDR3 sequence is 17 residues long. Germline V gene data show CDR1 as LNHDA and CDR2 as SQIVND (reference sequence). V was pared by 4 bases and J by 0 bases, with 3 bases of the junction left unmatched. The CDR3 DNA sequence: TGTGCCAGTAGTACGGGACAGGGGGCCGCAACTAATGAAAAACTGTTTTTT. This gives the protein CASSTGQGAATNEKLFF.

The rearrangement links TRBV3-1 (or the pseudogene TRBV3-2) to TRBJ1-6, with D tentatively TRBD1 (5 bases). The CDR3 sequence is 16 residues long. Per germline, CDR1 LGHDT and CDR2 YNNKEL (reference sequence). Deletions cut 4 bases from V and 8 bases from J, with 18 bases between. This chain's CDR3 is CASSPPPGTTHSPLHF. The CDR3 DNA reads TGTGCCAGCAGCCCACCTCCCGGGACCACACATTCACCCCTCCACTTT.

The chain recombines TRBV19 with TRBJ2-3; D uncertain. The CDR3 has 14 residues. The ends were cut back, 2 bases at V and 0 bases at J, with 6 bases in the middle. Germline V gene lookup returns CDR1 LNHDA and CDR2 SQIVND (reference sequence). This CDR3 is CASSIYASTDTQYF. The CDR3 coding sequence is TGTGCCAGTAGTATATACGCAAGCACAGATACGCAGTATTTT. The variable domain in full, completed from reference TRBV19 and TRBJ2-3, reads DGGITQSPKYLFRKEGQNVTLSCEQNLNHDAMYWYRQDPGQGLRLIYYSQIVNDFQKGDIAEGYSVSREKKESFPLTVTSAQKNPTAFYLCASSIYASTDTQYFGPGTRLTVL.

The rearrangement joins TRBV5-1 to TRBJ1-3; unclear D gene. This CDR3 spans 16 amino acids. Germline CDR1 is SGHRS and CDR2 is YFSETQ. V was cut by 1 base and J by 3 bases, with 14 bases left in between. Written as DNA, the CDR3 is TGCGCCAGCAGCTTGTATGGTCGATTTGGTGGAAACACCATATATTTT. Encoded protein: CASSLYGRFGGNTIYF.

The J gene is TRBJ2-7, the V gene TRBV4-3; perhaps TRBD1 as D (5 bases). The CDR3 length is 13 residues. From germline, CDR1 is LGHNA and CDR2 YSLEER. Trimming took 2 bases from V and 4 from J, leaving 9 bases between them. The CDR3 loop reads CASSQKNRYEQYF. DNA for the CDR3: TGCGCCAGCAGCCAAAAGAACAGGTACGAGCAGTACTTC.

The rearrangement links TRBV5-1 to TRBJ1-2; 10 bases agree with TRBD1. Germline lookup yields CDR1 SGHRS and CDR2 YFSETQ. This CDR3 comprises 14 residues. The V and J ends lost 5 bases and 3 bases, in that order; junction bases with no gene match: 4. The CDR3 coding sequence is TGCGCCAGCAGGACCGGGACAGGGGACTATGGCTACACCTTC. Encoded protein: CASRTGTGDYGYTF.

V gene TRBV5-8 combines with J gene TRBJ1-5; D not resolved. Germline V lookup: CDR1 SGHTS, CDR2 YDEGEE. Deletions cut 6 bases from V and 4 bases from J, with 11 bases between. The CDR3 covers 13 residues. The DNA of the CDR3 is TGTGCCAGCACTCCCCCTGGGAATCAGCCCCAGCATTTT. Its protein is CASTPPGNQPQHF.

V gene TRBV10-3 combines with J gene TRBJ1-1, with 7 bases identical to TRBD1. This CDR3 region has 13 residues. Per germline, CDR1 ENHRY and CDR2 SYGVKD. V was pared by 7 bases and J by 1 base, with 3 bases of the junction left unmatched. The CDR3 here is CAITGQRNTEAFF. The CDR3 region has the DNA TGTGCCATCACGGGACAGAGGAACACTGAAGCTTTCTTT.

CDR3: CASSFPAGGEAFF. CDR3 nucleotides: TGCGCCAGCAGCTTCCCGGCCGGGGGTGAAGCTTTCTTT. This chain connects TRBV5-1 to TRBJ1-1; tentatively, D is TRBD1 (5 bases). V lost 2 bases, J lost 7 bases, and 12 bases lay in between. The CDR3 is 13 amino acids. The germline CDR1 and CDR2 sequences are SGHRS and YFSETQ. The variable domain in full, with the rest retrieved from reference TRBV5-1 and TRBJ1-1, is KAGVTQTPRYLIKTRGQQVTLSCSPISGHRSVSWYQQTPGQGLQFLFEYFSETQRNKGNFPGRFSGRQFSNSRSEMNVSTLELGDSALYLCASSFPAGGEAFFGQGTRLTVV.

The CDR3 here is CASSKAGTDEQYF. For the CDR3, the DNA is TGTGCCAGCAGTAAGGCAGGGACCGACGAGCAGTACTTC. The rearrangement uses TRBV28 and TRBJ2-7; D may correspond to TRBD1 or TRBD2 (5 bases each). V was clipped by 5 bases and J by 5 bases, with 13 bases between them. This CDR3 is 13 amino acids long. Germline CDR1 MDHEN, CDR2 SYDVKM.

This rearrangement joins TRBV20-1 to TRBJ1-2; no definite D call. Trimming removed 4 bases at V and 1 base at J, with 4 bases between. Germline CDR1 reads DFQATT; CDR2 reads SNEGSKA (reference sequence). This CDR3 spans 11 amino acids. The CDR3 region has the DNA TGCAGTGCTAACGGTAACTATGGCTACACCTTC. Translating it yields CSANGNYGYTF.

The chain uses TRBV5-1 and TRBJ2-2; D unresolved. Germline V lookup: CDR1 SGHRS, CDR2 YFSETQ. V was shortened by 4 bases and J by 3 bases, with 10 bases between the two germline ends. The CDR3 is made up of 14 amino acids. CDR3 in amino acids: CASSPGPHTGELFF. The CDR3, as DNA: TGCGCCAGCAGCCCAGGACCCCACACCGGGGAGCTGTTTTTT.

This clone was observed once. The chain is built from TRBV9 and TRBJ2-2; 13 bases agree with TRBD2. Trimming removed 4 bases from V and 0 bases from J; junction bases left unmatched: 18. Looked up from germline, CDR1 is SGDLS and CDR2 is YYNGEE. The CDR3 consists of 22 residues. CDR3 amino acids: CASSFRPSTWTSGGPNTGELFF. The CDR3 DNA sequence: TGTGCCAGCAGCTTCCGGCCTTCTACGTGGACTAGCGGGGGACCGAACACCGGGGAGCTGTTTTTT. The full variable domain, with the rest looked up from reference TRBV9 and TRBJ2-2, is DSGVTQTPKHLITATGQRVTLRCSPRSGDLSVYWYQQSLDQGLQFLIQYYNGEERAKGNILERFSAQQFPDLHSELNLSSLELGDSALYFCASSFRPSTWTSGGPNTGELFFGEGSRLTVL.